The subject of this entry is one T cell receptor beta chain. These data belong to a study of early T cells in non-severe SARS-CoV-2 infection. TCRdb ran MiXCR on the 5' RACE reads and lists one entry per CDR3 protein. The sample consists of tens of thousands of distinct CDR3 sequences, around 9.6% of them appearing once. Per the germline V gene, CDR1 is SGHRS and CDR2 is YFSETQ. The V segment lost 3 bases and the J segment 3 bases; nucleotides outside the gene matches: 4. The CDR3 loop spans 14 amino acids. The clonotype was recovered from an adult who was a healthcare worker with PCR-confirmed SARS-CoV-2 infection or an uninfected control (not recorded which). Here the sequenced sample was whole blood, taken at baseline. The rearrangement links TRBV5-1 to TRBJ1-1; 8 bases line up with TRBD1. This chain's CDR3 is CASSWTGFDTEAFF. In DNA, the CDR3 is TGCGCCAGCAGCTGGACAGGGTTCGACACTGAAGCTTTCTTT.